Listed below are T cell receptor beta chains from one sample, sequenced in a study of patients and donors after allogeneic stem cell transplantation. In TCRdb, the RT-PCR reads were re-called with MiXCR into one record per CDR3 protein. Here the sample spans roughly 960,000 distinct CDR3 sequences, over 15% being singletons. Input material: blood, either unsorted or a sorted T cell fraction (not recorded which). Receptors originate from a human donor who was either an allogeneic HSCT recipient or a stem cell or donor lymphocyte infusion donor (not recorded which). It is not recorded whose cells these are; they may come from a transplant donor. The CDR3 runs from the conserved cysteine through the conserved F or W. D genes are given only for firm matches. A clone size is listed for some rows: how often the clone was seen (once, few, many), or a class if it is expanded.

TRBJ2-4	TRBV20-1	few	NA	TGCAGTGCTAGAGACAAACTAGGAGTCGACATTCAGTACTTC	CSARDKLGVDIQYF
TRBJ1-1	TRBV4-1	NA	NA	TGCGCCAGCAGCCAAGTACAGCATAACACTGAAGCTTTCTTT	CASSQVQHNTEAFF
TRBJ1-5	TRBV7-9	NA	TRBD1	TGTGCCAGCAGCCACGGCAGGGGGACAGGGTTCCAGCCCCAGCATTTT	CASSHGRGTGFQPQHF
TRBJ1-3	TRBV20-1	NA	TRBD1	TGCAGTGCCCCCATCCGGGTGGGACAGGGGAAACGTGGAAACACCATATATTTT	CSAPIRVGQGKRGNTIYF
TRBJ2-3	TRBV12-3/TRBV12-4	few	NA	TGTGCCAGCAGCTCCGTGGTCCGCACAGATACGCAGTATTTT	CASSSVVRTDTQYF
TRBJ1-1	TRBV7-9	few	NA	TGTGCCAGCAGCTTACCTCGAAGTTTAAACACTGAAGCTTTCTTT	CASSLPRSLNTEAFF
TRBJ2-3	TRBV4-1	few	TRBD2	TGCGCCAGCAGCCTCCCCGATAGGACTAGCGGGAGCACAGATACGCAGTATTTT	CASSLPDRTSGSTDTQYF
TRBJ2-7	TRBV29-1	NA	TRBD2	TGCAGCGCGTGGGGGAAGGGCGGGAGTCTCAACGAGCAGTACTTC	CSAWGKGGSLNEQYF
TRBJ1-2	TRBV20-1	few	NA	TGCAGTGCTAGACTCATGGCGGGCGGCCGCGGGGTCGATGGCTACACCTTC	CSARLMAGGRGVDGYTF
TRBJ1-2	TRBV6-1	many	NA	TGTGCCAGCAGGAACAGGGCCGTCGGCTATGGCTACACCTTC	CASRNRAVGYGYTF
TRBJ1-5	TRBV6-5	NA	NA	TGTGCCAGCAGTTACCCAGGGCGCAGCAATCAGCCCCAGCATTTT	CASSYPGRSNQPQHF
TRBJ2-7	TRBV4-2	few	NA	TGTGCCAGCAGCCAAGGCAGATCGCGCGAGCAGTACTTC	CASSQGRSREQYF